This is a list of T cell receptor beta chains from one sample in a study of control samples from healthy donors and cancer patients. This table comes from immunoSEQ multiplex PCR, and its TCRdb copy is limited to in-frame clones, with some not included. The table records 100,000 or so clones, 85% to 90% of them present only once. The sequencing sample was made of blood. These receptors came from a man aged 25 to 40 in good health. Each CDR3 is given with its conserved first and last residue. The order of the fields is J gene, clone size, V gene, CDR3 length, D gene, CDR3 DNA, CDR3 protein. D genes are given only for firm matches. Only some rows state a clone size, as once, few, many or a class for expanded clones.

>TRBJ1-1|NA|TRBV28|16|TRBD1
TGTGCCAGCAGTACTATCTCAGGGGGCGCCTACACTGAAGCTTTCTTT
CASSTISGGAYTEAFF
>TRBJ2-2|NA|TRBV28|16|TRBD1
TGTGCCAGCAGTATCGCCGGGACAGGGGGTGCCGGGGAGCTGTTTTTT
CASSIAGTGGAGELFF
>TRBJ2-7|NA|TRBV15|16|TRBD1
TGTGCCACCAGCAGATCATCGGGACAGGGAACCTACGAGCAGTACTTC
CATSRSSGQGTYEQYF
>TRBJ1-4|once|TRBV7-9|14|TRBD1
TGTGCCAGCAGTTCGAGACAGGGAGAAGAAAAACTGTTTTTT
CASSSRQGEEKLFF
>TRBJ1-2|NA|TRBV10-3|15|NA
TGTGCCATCAGTGAGTCGAAGTTTAGAGGGGAGGGCTACACCTTC
CAISESKFRGEGYTF
>TRBJ1-2|NA|TRBV25-1|13|NA
TGTGCCAGCCGAGAAGCAGGATCCAATGGCTACACCTTC
CASREAGSNGYTF
>TRBJ1-1|NA|TRBV7-9|11|NA
TGTGCCAGCAGCTTAGCAGGGGAAGCTTTCTTT
CASSLAGEAFF
>TRBJ1-2|NA|TRBV6-1|17|NA
TGTGCCAGCAGTGAAGTATGGAGGCCTCCGCGAAACTATGGCTACACCTTC
CASSEVWRPPRNYGYTF
>TRBJ1-3|NA|TRBV28|16|NA
TGTGCCAGCAGTTCCTTTAGCAGGGCTGCAGGGAACACCATATATTTT
CASSSFSRAAGNTIYF
>TRBJ1-1|once|TRBV29-1|12|NA
TGCAGCGTCGACGAGGATCCAGCATCAGCTTTCTTT
CSVDEDPASAFF
>TRBJ2-5|NA|TRBV5-8|14|NA
TGTGCCAGCAGCGATTCGGTCGGACAAGAGACCCAGTACTTC
CASSDSVGQETQYF
>TRBJ2-3|NA|TRBV7-9|15|TRBD1
TGTGCCAGCAGCTTTCGGACAGGGGAGGCAGATACGCAGTATTTT
CASSFRTGEADTQYF
>TRBJ2-1|NA|TRBV5-1|13|NA
TGCGCCAGCAGCACGGGGAAGGAGAATGAGCAGTTCTTC
CASSTGKENEQFF
>TRBJ1-5|few|TRBV7-9|15|NA
TGTGCCAGCAGCTTATCCCTAGGTGTTGATCAGCCCCAGCATTTT
CASSLSLGVDQPQHF
>TRBJ2-6|NA|TRBV13|18|NA
TGTGCCAGCAGCTCCCTGGGGCGGAAACTTGGTGGGGCCAACGTCCTGACTTTC
CASSSLGRKLGGANVLTF
>TRBJ1-1|NA|TRBV10-1|16|NA
TGCGCCAGCAGGCCGGGAATTAAGGCCATGAACACTGAAGCTTTCTTT
CASRPGIKAMNTEAFF
>TRBJ2-3|NA|TRBV3-1/TRBV3-2|13|NA
TGTGCCAGCAGACGGGGTGGCACAGATACGCAGTATTTT
CASRRGGTDTQYF
>TRBJ2-5|NA|TRBV5-6|16|TRBD2
TGTGCCAGCAGCTGGGGAGAGCGGGAGGTCCAAGAGACCCAGTACTTC
CASSWGEREVQETQYF
>TRBJ2-7|NA|TRBV6-2/TRBV6-3|18|TRBD2
TGTGCCAGCAGTTACACACCCGGGAGGACTAGCGGGATAGACGAGCAGTACTTC
CASSYTPGRTSGIDEQYF
>TRBJ1-5|NA|TRBV5-1|14|NA
TGCGCCAGCAGCTTGGATGCATCAGGGAAGCCCCAGCATTTT
CASSLDASGKPQHF
>TRBJ2-6|NA|TRBV3-1/TRBV3-2|17|NA
TGTGCCAGCAGCCAAGTCAGGGAGCTCTCTGGGGCCAACGTCCTGACTTTC
CASSQVRELSGANVLTF
>TRBJ2-5|NA|TRBV30|14|NA
TGTGCCTGGAGCGCCGCTCTCGGGGAGGAGACCCAGTACTTC
CAWSAALGEETQYF
>TRBJ1-1|NA|TRBV7-2|15|TRBD1
TGTGCCACGAGAAGGGACAGCATTATGAACACTGAAGCTTTCTTT
CATRRDSIMNTEAFF
>TRBJ2-4|NA|TRBV19|13|NA
TGTGCCAGTAGCGGGACTCCAGAAAACATTCAGTACTTC
CASSGTPENIQYF
>TRBJ2-5|NA|TRBV30|13|TRBD2
TGTGCCTGGAGTATTGGGAGGGCAGAGACCCAGTACTTC
CAWSIGRAETQYF
>TRBJ2-7|NA|TRBV11-2|15|NA
TGTGCCAGCACCTTTAGCCAGGGTGGCTCCTACGAGCAGTACTTC
CASTFSQGGSYEQYF
>TRBJ2-5|NA|TRBV12-5|15|NA
TGTGCTAGTGGTTTGGTACCCCGGGATGGGGAGACCCAGTACTTC
CASGLVPRDGETQYF
>TRBJ1-1|NA|TRBV24-1|13|TRBD1
TGTGCCACCAGGAAGGGACAGCACACTGAAGCTTTCTTT
CATRKGQHTEAFF
>TRBJ1-2|NA|TRBV30|16|TRBD1
TGTGCCTGGAGTTTCGCAGGGGGCTCTTCTTCCTATGGCTACACCTTC
CAWSFAGGSSSYGYTF
>TRBJ2-7|NA|TRBV28|13|NA
TGTGCCAGCAGCCCCGGGGGCCTCGCCGAGCAGTACTTC
CASSPGGLAEQYF
>TRBJ2-7|once|TRBV28|15|NA
TGTGCCAGCAGTTTAGTTTCCGGGAGTAGGTACGAGCAGTACTTC
CASSLVSGSRYEQYF
>TRBJ1-1|NA|TRBV28|16|TRBD1
TGTGCCAGCAGTTTCCGACAGGGGGCCGCGAACACTGAAGCTTTCTTT
CASSFRQGAANTEAFF
>TRBJ2-1|NA|TRBV20-1|14|NA
TGCAGTGCTAGTGGAGGGGCCTCCTACAATGAGCAGTTCTTC
CSASGGASYNEQFF
>TRBJ2-6|few|TRBV14|15|TRBD1
TGTGCCAGCCGAAACAGGGGCTCTGGGGCCAACGTCCTGACTTTC
CASRNRGSGANVLTF
>TRBJ2-3|NA|TRBV24-1|16|NA
TGTGCCACCAGTGATTCCTCAACAGGGTTCACAGATACGCAGTATTTT
CATSDSSTGFTDTQYF
>TRBJ1-1|NA|TRBV5-6|13|NA
TGTGCCAGCAGCACAGGGTGGAACACTGAAGCTTTCTTT
CASSTGWNTEAFF
>TRBJ1-2|few|TRBV19|14|NA
TGTGCCAGTAGTTCCGGAGGGACCTCCTATGGCTACACCTTC
CASSSGGTSYGYTF
>TRBJ2-3|NA|TRBV5-1|16|TRBD2
TGCGCCAGCAGCTTGGCGGGGGCGGGAGGGACAGATACGCAGTATTTT
CASSLAGAGGTDTQYF
>TRBJ2-7|NA|TRBV4-3|15|NA
TGCGCCAGCAGCCAAGATGTGGTGGGTACCTACGAGCAGTACTTC
CASSQDVVGTYEQYF